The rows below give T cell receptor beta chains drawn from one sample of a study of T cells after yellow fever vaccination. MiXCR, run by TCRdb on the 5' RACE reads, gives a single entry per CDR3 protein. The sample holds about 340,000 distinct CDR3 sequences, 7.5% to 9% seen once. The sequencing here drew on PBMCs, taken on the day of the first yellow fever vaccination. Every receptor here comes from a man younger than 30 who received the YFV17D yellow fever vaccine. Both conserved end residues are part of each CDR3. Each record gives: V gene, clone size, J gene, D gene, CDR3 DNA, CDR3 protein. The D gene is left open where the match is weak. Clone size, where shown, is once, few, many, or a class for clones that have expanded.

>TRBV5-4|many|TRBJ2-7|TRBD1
TGTGCCAGCAGCCTACCTGGGACAGGGACATACGAGCAGTACTTC
CASSLPGTGTYEQYF
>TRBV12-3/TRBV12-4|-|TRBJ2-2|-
TGTGCCAGCAGTTCCCCCAGATACAGGGGAGGAACCGGGGAGCTGTTTTTT
CASSSPRYRGGTGELFF
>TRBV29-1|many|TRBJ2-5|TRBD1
TGCAGCGTTGAATGGGTGGACAGGGCGGTTGGAGAGACCCAGTACTTC
CSVEWVDRAVGETQYF
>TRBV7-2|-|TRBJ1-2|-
TGTGCCAGCAGCTTACAGGGACGCGCCTATGGCTACACCTTC
CASSLQGRAYGYTF
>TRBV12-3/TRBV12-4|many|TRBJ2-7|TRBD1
TGTGCCAGCAGGCCGAGACAGGGAAAGCAGTACTTC
CASRPRQGKQYF
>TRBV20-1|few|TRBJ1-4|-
TGCAGTGCTAGATGGGGGGGCGGGGAAAAACTGTTTTTT
CSARWGGGEKLFF
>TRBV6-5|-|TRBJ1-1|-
TGTGCCAGCAACGAACAGGTTTCAAACACTGAAGCTTTCTTT
CASNEQVSNTEAFF
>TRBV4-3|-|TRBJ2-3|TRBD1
TGCGCCAGCAGCCCAGGGACAGGGCCAGATACGCAGTATTTT
CASSPGTGPDTQYF
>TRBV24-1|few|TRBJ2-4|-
TGTGCCACCTGGACGCGGAAAAACATTCAGTACTTC
CATWTRKNIQYF
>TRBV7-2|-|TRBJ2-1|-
TGTGCCAGCAGCTTAGCCGCGGGTAGGAAGTACAATGAGCAGTTCTTC
CASSLAAGRKYNEQFF
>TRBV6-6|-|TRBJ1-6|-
TGTGCCAGCAGTCCCCCGAGTTCACCCCTCCACTTT
CASSPPSSPLHF
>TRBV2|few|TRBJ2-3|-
TGTGCCAGCAGGGGCCCGGACACAGATACGCAGTATTTT
CASRGPDTDTQYF
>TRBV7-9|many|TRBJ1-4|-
TGTGCCAGCAGCTTAGCGCACCCTTTTGCAACTAATGAAAAACTGTTTTTT
CASSLAHPFATNEKLFF
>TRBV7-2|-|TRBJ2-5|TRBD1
TGTGCCAGCAGCGTCGACAGGGGGGTCCAAGAGACCCAGTACTTC
CASSVDRGVQETQYF
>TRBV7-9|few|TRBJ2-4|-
TGTGCCAGCAGCTACGACGGAGGGAACATTCAGTACTTC
CASSYDGGNIQYF
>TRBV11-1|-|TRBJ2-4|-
TGTGCCAGCAGCTTGCTGGGGACCGGGCATCAAAACATTCAGTACTTC
CASSLLGTGHQNIQYF
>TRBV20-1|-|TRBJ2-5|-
TGCAGTGGCAAGGACAGTGGGTTGAAACAGTTGGAGACCCAGTACTTC
CSGKDSGLKQLETQYF
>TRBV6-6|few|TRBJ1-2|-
TGTGCCAGCAGTTATGAGGACTATGGCTACACCTTC
CASSYEDYGYTF
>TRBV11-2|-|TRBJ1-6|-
TGTGCCAGCAGCGCTTTACGGGGTGTGCGGAATTCACCCCTCCACTTT
CASSALRGVRNSPLHF
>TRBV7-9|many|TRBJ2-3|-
TGTGCCAGCAGCTTGCCGAGGGGCGGGTTAGATACGCAGTATTTT
CASSLPRGGLDTQYF
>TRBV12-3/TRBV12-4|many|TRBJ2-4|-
TGTGCCAGCAGTTTACAGGCACAAAACATTCAGTACTTC
CASSLQAQNIQYF
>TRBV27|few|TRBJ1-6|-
TGTGCCAGCAGTTTATCGTGGAGGGATTCACCCCTCCACTTT
CASSLSWRDSPLHF
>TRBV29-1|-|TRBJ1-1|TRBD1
TGCAGCGTTGATGCTCAGGGGGCCGGCACTGAAGCTTTCTTT
CSVDAQGAGTEAFF